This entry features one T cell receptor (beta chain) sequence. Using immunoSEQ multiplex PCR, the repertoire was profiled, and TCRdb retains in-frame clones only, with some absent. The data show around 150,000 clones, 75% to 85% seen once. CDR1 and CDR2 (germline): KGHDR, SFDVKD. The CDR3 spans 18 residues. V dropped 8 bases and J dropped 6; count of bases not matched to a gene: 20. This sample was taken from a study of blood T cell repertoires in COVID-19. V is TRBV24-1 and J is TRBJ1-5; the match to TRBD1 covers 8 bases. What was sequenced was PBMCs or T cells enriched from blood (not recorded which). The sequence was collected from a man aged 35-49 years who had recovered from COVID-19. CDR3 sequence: CATITCSDRGTGRQPQHF. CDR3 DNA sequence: TGTGCCACCATCACCTGTTCGGACCGCGGGACAGGTCGTCAGCCCCAGCATTTT.